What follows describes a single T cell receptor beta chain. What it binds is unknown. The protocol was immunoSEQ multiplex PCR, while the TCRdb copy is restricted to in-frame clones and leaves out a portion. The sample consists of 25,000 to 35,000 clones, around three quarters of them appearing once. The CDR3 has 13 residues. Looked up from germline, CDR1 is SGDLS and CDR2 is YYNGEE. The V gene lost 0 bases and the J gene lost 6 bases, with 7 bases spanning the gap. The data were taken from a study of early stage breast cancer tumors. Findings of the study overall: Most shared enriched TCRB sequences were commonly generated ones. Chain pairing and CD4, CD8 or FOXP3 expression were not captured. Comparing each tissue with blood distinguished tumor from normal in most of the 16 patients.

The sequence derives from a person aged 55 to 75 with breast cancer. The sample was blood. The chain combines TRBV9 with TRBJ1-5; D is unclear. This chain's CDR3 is CASSVDEGQPQHF. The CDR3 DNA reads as TGTGCCAGCAGCGTAGATGAGGGTCAGCCCCAGCATTTT.